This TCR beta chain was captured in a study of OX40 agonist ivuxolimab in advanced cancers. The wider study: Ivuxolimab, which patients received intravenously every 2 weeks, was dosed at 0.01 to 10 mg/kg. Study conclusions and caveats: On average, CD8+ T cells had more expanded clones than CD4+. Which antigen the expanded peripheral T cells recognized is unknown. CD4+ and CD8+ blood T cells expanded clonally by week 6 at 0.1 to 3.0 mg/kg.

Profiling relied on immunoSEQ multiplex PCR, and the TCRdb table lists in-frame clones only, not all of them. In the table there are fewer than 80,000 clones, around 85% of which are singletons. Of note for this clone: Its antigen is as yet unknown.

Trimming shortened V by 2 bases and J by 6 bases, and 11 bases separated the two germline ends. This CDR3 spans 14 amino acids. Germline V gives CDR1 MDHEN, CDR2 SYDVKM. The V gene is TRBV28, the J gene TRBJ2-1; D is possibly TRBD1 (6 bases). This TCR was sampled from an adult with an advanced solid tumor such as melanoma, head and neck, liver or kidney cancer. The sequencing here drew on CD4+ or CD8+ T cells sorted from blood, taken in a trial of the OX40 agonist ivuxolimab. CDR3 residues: CASSLLGHSNEQFF. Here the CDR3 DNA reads TGTGCCAGCAGTTTACTGGGACACAGCAATGAGCAGTTCTTC.